The entry that follows covers one T cell receptor beta chain sequence. The antigen remains undetermined. This sample was included in a study of cytomegalovirus exposure and HLA in healthy donors. General study results and limits: In vitro, three CMV-associated chains proved specific for CMV antigens.

The PCR had 60 Vbeta and 13 Jbeta primers. TCRdb's table, derived via immunoSEQ multiplex PCR, lists solely in-frame clones and lacks some. The sample shows fewer than 200,000 clones, over 65% of them seen only once. This CDR3 contains 14 residues. The V and J ends lost 0 bases and 1 base respectively, with 5 bases between them. In germline, CDR1 is SGHRS, CDR2 YFSETQ. This TCR was recovered from a man in his sixties in good health and CMV-seronegative. The chain has TRBV5-1 and TRBJ2-4; no clear D. What was sequenced was PBMCs. CDR3 sequence (DNA): TGCGCCAGCAGCTTGGAAGAGGCCAAAAACATTCAGTACTTC. Its protein product is CASSLEEAKNIQYF.